The clone carrying this TCR beta chain occurred a few times. Antigen unknown. The CDR3 consists of 12 residues. V lost 5 bases and J 8 bases, leaving 11 bases between the germline ends. Looked up from germline, CDR1 is SGHTS and CDR2 is YDEGEE. This specimen belongs to a study of T cells in Graves' hyperthyroidism and ophthalmopathy. General study points: Ophthalmopathy cases were set apart from stable hyperthyroidism by a 13 V-J model. Most clonotypes that expanded in the thyroid above 0.001 also showed up in blood.

Participants, patients aged 18 to 65, had newly diagnosed hyperthyroidism with a duration under 2 months. This sample holds PBMCs from roughly 10 ml fresh peripheral blood. It was RNA transcripts that yielded the amplified TCR beta CDR3 regions. HTBI primers were used for first-round RT-PCR of the TCR CDR3. TCRdb reanalysed the multiplex PCR reads using MiXCR and keeps one entry per CDR3 protein. Of about 200,000 distinct CDR3 sequences detected, around 18% appear once; the ten largest clones hold around two fifths. The clonotype comes from a man in his forties or fifties with Graves' hyperthyroidism. V gene TRBV5-8 combines with J gene TRBJ2-1; D not resolved. The sample was blood. In nucleotides, the CDR3 is TGTGCCAGCAGTTTCCAGCTGGATGAGCAGTTCTTC. It encodes CASSFQLDEQFF.